This TCR beta chain was captured by sequencing in a study of blood T cell repertoires in COVID-19. Study information: Whether acute or convalescent, the COVID-19 samples came from the United States, Italy and Spain. The cDNA or gDNA used as material had been derived from T cells, B-cell-depleted T cells, or PBMCs.

Original processing methods: Cell counts per sample came from amplifying reference gene primers. This table comes from immunoSEQ multiplex PCR, and its TCRdb copy is limited to in-frame clones, with some not included. Clonal size and the V and J genes are those of that table, whereas D and trimming came from the DNA. Of 90,000 to 120,000 clones in the sample, more than 70% were seen once. CDR3 size: 16 residues. Germline CDR1 SGHRS, CDR2 YFSETQ. With 4 bases clipped from V and 7 bases from J, the junction kept 10 bases outside the gene matches. The receptor was isolated from a man aged 40-49 years with active or convalescent COVID-19. Specimen: peripheral blood. V gene TRBV5-1 combines with J gene TRBJ2-2; 10 nucleotides align to TRBD2. The CDR3 region has the DNA TGCGCCAGCAGCCCACTAGCGGGAAAGGGTGGCGGGGAGCTGTTTTTT. This gives the protein CASSPLAGKGGGELFF.